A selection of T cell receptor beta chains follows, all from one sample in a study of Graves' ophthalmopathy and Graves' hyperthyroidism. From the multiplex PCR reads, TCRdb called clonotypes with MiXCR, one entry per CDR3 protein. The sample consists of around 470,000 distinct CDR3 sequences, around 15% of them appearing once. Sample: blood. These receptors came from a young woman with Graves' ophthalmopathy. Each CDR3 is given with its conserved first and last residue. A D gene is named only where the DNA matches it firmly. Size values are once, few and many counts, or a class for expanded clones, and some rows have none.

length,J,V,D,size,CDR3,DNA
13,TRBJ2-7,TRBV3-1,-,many,CASSLRGSAEQYF,TGTGCCAGCAGCCTACGGGGGTCGGCCGAGCAGTACTTC
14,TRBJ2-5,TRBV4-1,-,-,CASSRPGQWETQYF,TGCGCCAGCAGCCGACCCGGACAGTGGGAGACCCAGTACTTC
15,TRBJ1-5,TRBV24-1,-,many,CATSGPTGSNQPQHF,TGTGCCACCAGTGGTCCGACCGGTAGCAATCAGCCCCAGCATTTT
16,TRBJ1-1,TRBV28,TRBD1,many,CASSMGQGWQVTEAFF,TGTGCCAGCAGCATGGGACAGGGGTGGCAGGTTACTGAAGCTTTCTTT
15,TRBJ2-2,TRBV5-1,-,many,CASSSGTFNTGELFF,TGCGCCAGCAGCTCCGGGACATTTAACACCGGGGAGCTGTTTTTT
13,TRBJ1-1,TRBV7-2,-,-,CASSFVLRAEAFF,TGTGCCAGCAGCTTTGTTCTGCGGGCTGAAGCTTTCTTT
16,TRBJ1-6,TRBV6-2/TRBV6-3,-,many,CASSNERGRYNSPLHF,TGTGCCAGCAGCAACGAGAGGGGTCGGTATAATTCACCCCTCCACTTT
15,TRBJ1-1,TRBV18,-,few,CASSPDLGVNTEAFF,TGTGCCAGCTCACCCGACTTGGGTGTGAACACTGAAGCTTTCTTT
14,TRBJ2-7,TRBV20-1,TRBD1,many,CSARGGQGAMEQYF,TGCAGTGCTAGAGGGGGACAGGGGGCGATGGAGCAGTACTTC
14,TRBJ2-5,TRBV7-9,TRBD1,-,CASSKGQGRETKYF,TGTGCCAGCAGCAAAGGACAGGGTAGGGAGACCAAGTACTTC
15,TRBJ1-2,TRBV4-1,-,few,CASSHPRAGGYGYTF,TGCGCCAGCAGCCATCCTAGGGCAGGAGGCTATGGCTACACCTTC